The TCR beta chain under discussion was sequenced for a study of cytomegalovirus exposure and HLA in healthy donors. The V gene's germline CDR1 is LNHNV and CDR2 YYDKDF (reference sequence). Trimming removed 0 bases from V and 8 bases from J, with 11 bases in between. This CDR3 region has 14 residues. Profiled with immunoSEQ multiplex PCR; TCRdb holds only in-frame clones, not every one. The table records under 200,000 clones, about nine tenths of them present only once. This rearrangement joins TRBV15 to TRBJ2-1, with D hard to call. The origin of this receptor is a woman aged 30 to 39 in good health and CMV-seronegative. Sequenced input: PBMCs. In DNA, the CDR3 is TGTGCCACCAGCAGAGATCCCCGTGGGGATGAGCAGTTCTTC. Protein product: CATSRDPRGDEQFF.